What follows describes a single T cell receptor (beta chain). RNA transcripts provided the source from which TCR beta CDR3 regions were amplified. A first-round RT-PCR of the TCR CDR3 used the HTBI primer set. Each CDR3 protein gets one entry after TCRdb re-called the multiplex PCR reads with MiXCR. The sample contains a few hundred thousand distinct CDR3 sequences, around 14% of which appear only once. The V and J ends lost 0 bases and 4 bases respectively, with 18 bases between them. The length of the CDR3 is 17 residues. Germline V lookup: CDR1 LNHNV, CDR2 YYDKDF (reference sequence). This sample was included in a study of T cells in Graves' hyperthyroidism and ophthalmopathy.

This chain joins TRBV15 and TRBJ1-1, with D perhaps TRBD1 (5 bases). The receptor was derived from a woman aged 25 to 39 with Graves' hyperthyroidism. Sequenced material: blood. The DNA of the CDR3 is TGTGCCACCAGCAGAGATTCGTTGACAGAGGAAGGCACTGAAGCTTTCTTT. The encoded protein is CATSRDSLTEEGTEAFF.